This TCR beta chain was identified in a study of early T cells in non-severe SARS-CoV-2 infection (dated by TCRdb to the early 2020s). Context from the whole study: Because TCR sequencing was done on bulk RNA from unsorted whole blood, the alpha and beta chains could not be paired. The paper's findings and limits, for the study overall: Matching against VDJdb was skewed toward anti-spike CD8 responses, likely underestimated virus-specific expansions, and missed private and CD4 specificities.

This was a case-control study nested in a cohort of healthcare workers in London, UK, who had nasopharyngeal swab PCR tests and blood samples taken every week. Healthcare workers were recruited between 23 and 31 March 2020, during the week of the UK lockdown, and were followed weekly for up to about 15 weeks. This clonotype came up a few times. Its antigen is unknown. No base-level quality is on record; no much larger clone is a single base apart. The junction shows trimming of 1 base on V and 4 bases on J, and the gene matches do not reach 4 bases of it. CDR3 length: 14 amino acids, cysteine to phenylalanine. The CDR3 DNA has 42 bases and is translated from base 1. The germline V gene (reference sequence) specifies GTSNPN as CDR1 and SVGIG as CDR2. Library preparation was by 5' RACE. Sequencing was carried out with a NextSeq 500. The TCR library protocol attached unique molecular identifiers to individual cDNA molecules to correct for sequencing error and PCR bias. Both TCR alpha and beta chains were sequenced, and tight co-correlation was observed between alpha and beta sequence abundances in each sample. The original methods were these. Decombinator V4 was used to annotate TCR sequences for V gene, J gene and CDR3. TCRs were defined as expanded if a significant change between any two time points was detected under a Poisson model with p below 0.0001. TCR abundances were normalised to the total number of TCRs sequenced per sample and were expressed as counts per million. TRAV1-2 paired with TRAJ12, TRAJ20 or TRAJ33 defined MAIT TCRs, while TRAV10 paired with TRAJ18 defined iNKT TCRs. VDJdb, accessed 1 November 2021, was searched for CMV, EBV and SARS-CoV-2 annotated TCRs, with TCRs annotated for multiple antigens excluded. TCRdb applied fastp at Q25 and MiXCR to the public reads, then kept only in-frame beta chains. Entries that share a CDR3 protein sequence are merged under the most common genes and DNA. None of the V and J calls come from the authors' own analysis; TCRdb made them. This sample has tens of thousands of distinct CDR3 sequences in its table, and about 4.7% of those were observed once. In total, the top ten clones hold approximately 8.5% of the sample.

The clonotype originates from an adult who was a healthcare worker with PCR-confirmed SARS-CoV-2 infection or an uninfected control (not recorded which). The rearrangement combines TRBV30 with TRBJ2-1, and TRBD1 aligns with 7 junction nucleotides. Sequencing was carried out using whole blood. The CDR3 loop reads CAWSGGTVYNEQFF. The bases are TGTGCCTGGAGTGGAGGGACAGTGTACAATGAGCAGTTCTTC.